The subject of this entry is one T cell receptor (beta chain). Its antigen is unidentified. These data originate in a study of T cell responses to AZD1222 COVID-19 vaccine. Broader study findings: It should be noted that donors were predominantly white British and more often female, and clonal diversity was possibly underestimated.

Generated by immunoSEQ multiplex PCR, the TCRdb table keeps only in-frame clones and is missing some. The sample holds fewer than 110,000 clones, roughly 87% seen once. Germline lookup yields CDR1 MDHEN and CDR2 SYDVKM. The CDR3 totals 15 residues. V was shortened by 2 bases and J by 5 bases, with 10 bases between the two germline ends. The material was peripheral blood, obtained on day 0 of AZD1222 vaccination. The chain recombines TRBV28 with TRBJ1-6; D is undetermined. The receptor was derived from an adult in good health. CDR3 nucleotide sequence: TGTGCCAGCAGTTTAGGTTACAGCCATAATTCACCCCTCCACTTT. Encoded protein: CASSLGYSHNSPLHF.